The present T cell receptor beta chain was sequenced within a study of tumor-infiltrating lymphocytes in primary liver carcinoma. Study-level background: Donors had hepatocellular carcinoma or combined HCC and intrahepatic cholangiocarcinoma.

Co-extracted RNA and DNA came from about 19-30 mg of unsorted bulk tissue. Surgery removed the patients' primary liver carcinoma. More than 80% viable tumor cells made up every tumor sample. On this clonotype itself: Its antigen is unidentified. At one end the junction does not follow the germline gene, possibly because of a read error.

General study results and limits: Relative to blood, tumors carried a significantly larger fraction of the repertoire in their top 250 clones (p = 0.039).

Germline CDR1 reads MNHNS; CDR2 reads SASEGT. This CDR3 is 12 amino acids long. cDNA specific to TCR beta was made from about 550 ng of total RNA, with a constant-region primer employed for priming. Three nested multiplex PCR rounds, a slightly modified ARM-PCR, produced the libraries for TCR beta. Amplification in the first two PCR rounds was performed using TRBV1-TRBV30 forward primers and a C-beta reverse primer for 10 cycles each. Each CDR3 protein is one row after TCRdb ran MiXCR on the multiplex PCR reads. The sample has some 110,000 distinct CDR3 sequences; about four fifths are singletons. The chain is built from TRBV6-1 and TRBJ2-1, with no clear D. The sequence was obtained from a middle-aged man with primary liver carcinoma and hepatitis B virus infection. The sample comprised liver tumor tissue from sampling region 3. As to subset: tumor region T3, left-lateral pole. In nucleotides, the CDR3 is TGTGTCACCCTTCCATCCTACAATGATCAGTTCTTC. As protein: CVTLPSYNDQFF.